The rows below give T cell receptor beta chains drawn from one sample of a study of T cell responses to AZD1222 COVID-19 vaccine. Sequenced by immunoSEQ multiplex PCR; TCRdb stores in-frame clones only, minus some. The sample lists about 130,000 clones, under 95% occurring once. The input for sequencing was peripheral blood, taken 28 days after the second AZD1222 dose. The receptors come from an adult who received the AZD1222 COVID-19 vaccine. The CDR3 runs from the conserved cysteine through the conserved F or W. D genes are given only for firm matches. Clone size is stated in some rows and not others, as once, few, many or a class when expanded.

>once|TRBJ2-7|TRBV3-1/TRBV3-2|-
TGTGCCAGCAGCCAAGGGCATTCGTCTGTGGGACATGGGTACGAGCAGTACTTC
CASSQGHSSVGHGYEQYF
>-|TRBJ2-7|TRBV20-1|-
TGCAGTGCTAGGGCCACGCACGAGCAGTACTTC
CSARATHEQYF
>-|TRBJ2-3|TRBV5-1|-
TGCGCCAGCAGCTTGGGACTCAGCGGAGGGGGCCCAGATACGCAGTATTTT
CASSLGLSGGGPDTQYF
>once|TRBJ2-1|TRBV10-1|-
TGCGCCAGCACCCTATTAACTACCTACAATGAGCAGTTCTTC
CASTLLTTYNEQFF
>-|TRBJ2-5|TRBV18|-
TGTGCCAGCTCACCAAGAAACCAAGAGACCCAGTACTTC
CASSPRNQETQYF
>-|TRBJ1-1|TRBV5-1|-
TGCGCCAGCAGCTCAGGTTGGGGCAAGAACACTGAAGCTTTCTTT
CASSSGWGKNTEAFF
>-|TRBJ2-5|TRBV9|-
TGTGCCAGCAGCCCCGGACGCACCCAGGCGACCCAGTACTTC
CASSPGRTQATQYF
>-|TRBJ1-2|TRBV19|TRBD1
TGTGCCAGTAGTATTAGGACAGGGTCTAACTATGGCTACACCTTC
CASSIRTGSNYGYTF
>-|TRBJ1-2|TRBV5-1|TRBD1
TGCGCCAGCAGCAATGGGGAGAGGGGGCGAGGACCCTATGGCTACACCTTC
CASSNGERGRGPYGYTF
>-|TRBJ1-4|TRBV6-5|TRBD1
TGTGCCAGCAGAACTGGGCGGGACAGGGGAGAAAAACTGTTTTTT
CASRTGRDRGEKLFF
>once|TRBJ2-1|TRBV5-1|-
TGCGCCAGCAGTCCGGTGTACAGGGGAGGGAATGAGCAGTTCTTC
CASSPVYRGGNEQFF
>-|TRBJ1-3|TRBV2|-
TGTGCCAGCGTAGATTACAGGGTGGAAAGCTCTGGAAACACCATATATTTT
CASVDYRVESSGNTIYF
>-|TRBJ1-6|TRBV6-5|-
TGTGCCAGCAGACCCGGGCCCTATAATTCACCCCTCCACTTT
CASRPGPYNSPLHF
>-|TRBJ2-4|TRBV11-3|-
TGTGCCAGCAGCTTCAGCCCCGCCAGTAACATTCAGTACTTC
CASSFSPASNIQYF
>once|TRBJ2-7|TRBV4-1|-
TGCGCCAGCAGCCAAGACCCCCTCCGCCCCTACGAGCAGTACTTC
CASSQDPLRPYEQYF